The clone carrying this TCR beta chain was seen at least ten times. Antigen unknown. The data belong to a study of T cells after yellow fever vaccination. Whole-study context: It was SMART-Seq v4 Ultra Low Input that prepared the fractions with low cell numbers. Study-wide results and limits: Peaking faster, on day 5 versus 15, the secondary response was nonetheless weaker. Clonotypes shared by both compartments, CD4 and CD8, made up a small share. Reappearance after the booster was seen for most primary-vaccination clones, at more than 95% CD4 and around 88% CD8.

MiXCR, applied by TCRdb to the 5' RACE reads, yields one record per CDR3 protein. Of 200,000 to 250,000 distinct CDR3 sequences listed, under 3.5% are singletons. This CDR3 contains 14 residues. V was trimmed by 2 bases and J by 4 bases, leaving 8 bases between them. CDR1 is SGHTA, CDR2 FQGNSA, per germline. Material: CD4+ T cells sorted from PBMCs, obtained 10 days after the yellow fever booster vaccination. The V and J genes are TRBV7-2 and TRBJ2-2; D unresolved. The clonotype was recovered from a man between 18 and 35 years old who received the YFV17D yellow fever vaccine. CDR3 protein: CASSLIVGTGELFF. The CDR3 region has the DNA TGTGCCAGCAGCTTAATTGTGGGCACCGGGGAGCTGTTTTTT.